This T cell receptor beta chain comes out of a study of blood T cells in healthy people across ages. Overall study results and limits: When set beside aged donors, long-lived donors presented more naive CD4+ cells and higher diversity.

Using a J-beta primer mix together with a sample-barcoded 5' primer, a second PCR was run for about 7 to 12 cycles. TCRdb used MiXCR to reprocess the 5' RACE reads, holding one entry per CDR3 protein. The table records about 1.8 million distinct CDR3 sequences, around half of them present only once. As concerns this clonotype: The antigen is not known.

What was sequenced was blood. This sequence was found in a woman in her thirties or forties in good health.

CDR3 DNA sequence: TGTGCCAGCCGCCGAGGGGGCGCTCGTCGAGGCACCGGGGAGCTGTTTTTT. Amino acid sequence: CASRRGGARRGTGELFF. The rearrangement uses TRBV28 and TRBJ2-2; 7 positions agree with TRBD1. Germline CDR1 is MDHEN and CDR2 is SYDVKM. The CDR3 contains 17 residues. The V and J ends lost 8 bases and 4 bases, in that order; junction bases with no gene match: 16.